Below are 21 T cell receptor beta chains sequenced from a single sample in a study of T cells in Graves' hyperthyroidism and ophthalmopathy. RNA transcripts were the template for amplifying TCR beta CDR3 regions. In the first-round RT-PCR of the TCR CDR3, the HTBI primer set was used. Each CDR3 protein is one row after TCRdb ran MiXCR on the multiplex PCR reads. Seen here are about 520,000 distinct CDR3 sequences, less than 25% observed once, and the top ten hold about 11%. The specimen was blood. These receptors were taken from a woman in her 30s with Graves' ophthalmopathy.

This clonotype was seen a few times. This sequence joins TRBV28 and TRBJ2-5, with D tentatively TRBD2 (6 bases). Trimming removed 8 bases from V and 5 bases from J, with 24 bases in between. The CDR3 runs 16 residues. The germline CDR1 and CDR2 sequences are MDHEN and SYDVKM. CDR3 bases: TGTGCCAGCCGTACGGACGGAGGGTTCCTTGGGGAGACCCAGTACTTC. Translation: CASRTDGGFLGETQYF.

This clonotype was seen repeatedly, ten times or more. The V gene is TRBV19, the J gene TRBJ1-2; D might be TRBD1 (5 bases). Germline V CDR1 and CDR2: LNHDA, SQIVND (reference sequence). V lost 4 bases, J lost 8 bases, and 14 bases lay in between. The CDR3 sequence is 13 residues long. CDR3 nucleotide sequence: TGTGCCAGTAGTAGCGGGGACGAGATCGGCTACACCTTC. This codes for CASSSGDEIGYTF.

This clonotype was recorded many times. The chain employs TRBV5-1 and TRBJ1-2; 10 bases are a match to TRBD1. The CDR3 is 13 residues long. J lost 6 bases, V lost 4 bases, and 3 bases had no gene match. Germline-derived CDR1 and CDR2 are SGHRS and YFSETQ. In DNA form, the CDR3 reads TGCGCCAGCAGCCTGGGACAGGGGAATGGCTACACCTTC. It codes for CASSLGQGNGYTF.

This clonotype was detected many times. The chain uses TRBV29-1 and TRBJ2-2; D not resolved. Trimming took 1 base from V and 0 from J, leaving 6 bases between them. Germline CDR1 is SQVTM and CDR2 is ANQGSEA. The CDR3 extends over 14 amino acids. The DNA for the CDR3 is TGCAGCGTTGAAGTCGACACGAACACCGGGGAGCTGTTTTTT. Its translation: CSVEVDTNTGELFF.

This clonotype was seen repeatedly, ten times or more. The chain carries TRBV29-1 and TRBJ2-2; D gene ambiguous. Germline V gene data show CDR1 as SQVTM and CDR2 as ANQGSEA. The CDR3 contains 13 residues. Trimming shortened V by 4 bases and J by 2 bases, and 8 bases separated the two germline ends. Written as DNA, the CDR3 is TGCAGCGTTGGGGCAGCCAACACCGGGGAGCTGTTTTTT. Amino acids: CSVGAANTGELFF.

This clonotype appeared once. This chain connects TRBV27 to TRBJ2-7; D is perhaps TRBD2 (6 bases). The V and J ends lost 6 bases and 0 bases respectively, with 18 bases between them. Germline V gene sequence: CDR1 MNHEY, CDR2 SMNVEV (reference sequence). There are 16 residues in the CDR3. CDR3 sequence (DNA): TGTGCCAGCAGCCCAATTGGGACTGTACCCTCCTACGAGCAGTACTTC. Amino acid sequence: CASSPIGTVPSYEQYF.

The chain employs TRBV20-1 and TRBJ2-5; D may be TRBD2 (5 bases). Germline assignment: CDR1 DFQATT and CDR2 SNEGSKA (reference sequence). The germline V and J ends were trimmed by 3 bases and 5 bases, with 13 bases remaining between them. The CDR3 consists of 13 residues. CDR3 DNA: TGCAGTGCTAGCATCAGCGGAACGGAGACCCAGTACTTC. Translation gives CSASISGTETQYF.

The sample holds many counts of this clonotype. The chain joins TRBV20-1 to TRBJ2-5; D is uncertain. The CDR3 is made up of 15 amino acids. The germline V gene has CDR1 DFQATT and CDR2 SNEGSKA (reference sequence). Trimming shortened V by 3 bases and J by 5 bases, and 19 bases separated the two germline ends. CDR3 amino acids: CSASLEWNPWETQYF. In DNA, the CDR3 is TGCAGTGCTAGCCTCGAATGGAATCCCTGGGAGACCCAGTACTTC.

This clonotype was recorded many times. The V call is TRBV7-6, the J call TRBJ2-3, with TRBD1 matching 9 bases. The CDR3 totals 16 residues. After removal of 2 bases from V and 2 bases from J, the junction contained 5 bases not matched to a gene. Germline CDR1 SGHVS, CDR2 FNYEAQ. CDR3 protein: CASSLRGQGITDTQYF. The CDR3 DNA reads TGTGCCAGCAGCTTAAGGGGACAGGGAATCACAGATACGCAGTATTTT.

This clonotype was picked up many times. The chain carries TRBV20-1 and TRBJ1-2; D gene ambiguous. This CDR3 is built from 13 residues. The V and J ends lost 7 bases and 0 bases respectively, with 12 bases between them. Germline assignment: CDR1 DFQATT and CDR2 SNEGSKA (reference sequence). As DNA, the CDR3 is TGCAGTGGGTATACCGGGGCTAACTATGGCTACACCTTC. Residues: CSGYTGANYGYTF.

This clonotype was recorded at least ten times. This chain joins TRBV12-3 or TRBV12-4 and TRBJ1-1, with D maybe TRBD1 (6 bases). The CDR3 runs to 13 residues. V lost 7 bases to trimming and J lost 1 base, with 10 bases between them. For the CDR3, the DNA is TGTGCCAGCATGGACAGAGGGAACACTGAAGCTTTCTTT. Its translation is CASMDRGNTEAFF.

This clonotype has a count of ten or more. In DNA form, the CDR3 reads TGTGCCAGCAGTTACTCGCGGCAGGGGGCCTTTGCCGGGGAGCTGTTTTTT. Protein: CASSYSRQGAFAGELFF. The chain links TRBV6-5 to TRBJ2-2; 8 bases match TRBD1. The V segment lost 0 bases and the J segment 6 bases; nucleotides outside the gene matches: 9. The CDR3 length is 17 residues. Germline CDR1 reads MNHEY; CDR2 reads SVGAGI.

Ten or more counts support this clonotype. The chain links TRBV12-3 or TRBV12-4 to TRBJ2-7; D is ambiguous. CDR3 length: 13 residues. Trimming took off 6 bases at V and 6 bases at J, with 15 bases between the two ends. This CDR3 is CASSLEPTAEQYF. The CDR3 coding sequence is TGTGCCAGCAGCTTGGAGCCCACGGCCGAGCAGTACTTC.

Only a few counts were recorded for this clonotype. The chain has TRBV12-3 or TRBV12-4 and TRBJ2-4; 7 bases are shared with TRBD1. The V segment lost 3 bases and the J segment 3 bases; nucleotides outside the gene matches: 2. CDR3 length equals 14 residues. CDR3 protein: CASSFWTGKNIQYF. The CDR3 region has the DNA TGTGCCAGCAGTTTTTGGACAGGCAAAAACATTCAGTACTTC.

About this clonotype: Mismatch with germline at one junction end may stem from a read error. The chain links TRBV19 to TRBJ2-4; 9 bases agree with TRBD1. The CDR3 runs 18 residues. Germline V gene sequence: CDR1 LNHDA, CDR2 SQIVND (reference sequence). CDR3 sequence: CASSATTGTGFAKNVQYF. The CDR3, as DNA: TGTGCCAGTAGTGCCACTACCGGGACAGGGTTCGCCAAAAACGTTCAGTACTTC.

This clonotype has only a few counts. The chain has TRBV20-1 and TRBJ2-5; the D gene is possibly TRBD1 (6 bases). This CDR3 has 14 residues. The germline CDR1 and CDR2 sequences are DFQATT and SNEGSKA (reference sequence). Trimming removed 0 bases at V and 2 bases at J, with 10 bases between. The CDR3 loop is CSARDTGIQETQYF. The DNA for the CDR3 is TGCAGTGCTAGAGACACAGGGATACAAGAGACCCAGTACTTC.

CDR3 loop: CASSEQREFGNEQYF. CDR3 bases: TGTGCCAGCAGTGAGCAGCGGGAGTTCGGGAACGAGCAGTACTTC. The chain combines TRBV6-1 with TRBJ2-7; TRBD2 aligns across 8 bases. CDR3 length: 15 amino acids. V lost 3 bases and J lost 5; bases outside the gene matches: 9. The V gene's germline CDR1 is MNHNS and CDR2 SASEGT.

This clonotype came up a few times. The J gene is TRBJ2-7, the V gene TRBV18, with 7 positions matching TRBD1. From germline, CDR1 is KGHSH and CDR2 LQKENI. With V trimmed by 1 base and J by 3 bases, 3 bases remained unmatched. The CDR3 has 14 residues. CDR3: CASSPQTGIYEQYF. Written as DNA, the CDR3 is TGTGCCAGCTCACCACAGACAGGGATCTACGAGCAGTACTTC.

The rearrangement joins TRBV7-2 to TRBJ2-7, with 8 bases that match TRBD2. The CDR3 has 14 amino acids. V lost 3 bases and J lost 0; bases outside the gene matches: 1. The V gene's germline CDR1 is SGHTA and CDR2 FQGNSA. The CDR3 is CASSFGLASYEQYF. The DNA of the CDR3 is TGTGCCAGCAGCTTCGGACTAGCCTCCTACGAGCAGTACTTC. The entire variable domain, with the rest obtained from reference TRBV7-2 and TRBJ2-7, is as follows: GAGVSQSPSNKVTEKGKDVELRCDPISGHTALYWYRQSLGQGLEFLIYFQGNSAPDKSGLPSDRFSAERTGGSVSTLTIQRTQQEDSAVYLCASSFGLASYEQYFGPGTRLTVT.

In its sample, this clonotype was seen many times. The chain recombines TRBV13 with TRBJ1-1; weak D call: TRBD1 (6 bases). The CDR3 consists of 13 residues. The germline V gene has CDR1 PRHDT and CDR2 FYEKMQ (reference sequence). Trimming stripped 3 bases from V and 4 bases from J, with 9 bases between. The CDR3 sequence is CASSFQGPTEAFF. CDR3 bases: TGTGCCAGCAGCTTCCAGGGGCCCACTGAAGCTTTCTTT. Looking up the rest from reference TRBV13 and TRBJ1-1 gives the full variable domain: AAGVIQSPRHLIKEKRETATLKCYPIPRHDTVYWYQQGPGQDPQFLISFYEKMQSDKGSIPDRFSAQQFSDYHSELNMSSLELGDSALYFCASSFQGPTEAFFGQGTRLTVV.

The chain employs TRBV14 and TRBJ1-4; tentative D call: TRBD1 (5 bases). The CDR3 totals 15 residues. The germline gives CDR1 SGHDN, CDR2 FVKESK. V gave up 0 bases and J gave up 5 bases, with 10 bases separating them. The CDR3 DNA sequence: TGTGCCAGCAGCCAAGATCTGGGACCGAATGAAAAACTGTTTTTT. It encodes CASSQDLGPNEKLFF.